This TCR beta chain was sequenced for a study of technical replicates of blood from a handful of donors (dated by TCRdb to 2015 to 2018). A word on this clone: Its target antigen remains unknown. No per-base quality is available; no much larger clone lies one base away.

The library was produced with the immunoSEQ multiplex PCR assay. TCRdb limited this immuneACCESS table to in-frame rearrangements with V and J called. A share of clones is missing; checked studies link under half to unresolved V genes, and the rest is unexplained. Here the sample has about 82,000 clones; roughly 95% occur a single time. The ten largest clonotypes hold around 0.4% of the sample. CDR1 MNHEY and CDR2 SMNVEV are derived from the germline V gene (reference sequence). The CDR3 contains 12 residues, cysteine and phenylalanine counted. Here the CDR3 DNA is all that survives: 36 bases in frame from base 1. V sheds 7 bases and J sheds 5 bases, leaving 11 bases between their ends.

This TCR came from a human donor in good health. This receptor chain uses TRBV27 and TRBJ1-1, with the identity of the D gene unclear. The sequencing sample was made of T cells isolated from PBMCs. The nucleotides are TGTGCCAGCAAAGACTTCGGGACTGAAGCTTTCTTT. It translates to CASKDFGTEAFF.